These 18 T cell receptor beta chains share one sample of origin, sequenced in a study of shared clonotypes between healthy human individuals. Profiled with immunoSEQ multiplex PCR; TCRdb holds only in-frame clones, not every one. The sample includes more than 600,000 clones, under 95% of them seen just once. Naive CD8 populations comprised CD45RO-negative cells positively selected for CCR7, excluding terminally differentiated effector memory CD45RA+ cells. Sequenced: naive CD8+ T cells sorted from blood. These receptor sequences come from a man younger than 45 in good health.

As regards this clone: A far larger clone lies a single base away; this is likely a read error. The CDR3 DNA reads TGTGCCAGCAGTCCCGGGACTAGCGGCACAGATACGCAGTATTTT. Its protein is CASSPGTSGTDTQYF. The chain joins TRBV7-9 to TRBJ2-3, with 10 positions matching TRBD2. Germline trimming cut 6 bases from V and 1 base from J; bases unmatched to any gene: 4. The CDR3 loop spans 15 amino acids. CDR1 is SEHNR, CDR2 FQNEAQ, per germline (reference sequence).

The chain uses TRBV29-1 and TRBJ2-2; TRBD2 matches at 11 bases. The CDR3 extends over 16 amino acids. Trimming cost V 3 bases and J 2 bases; bases outside gene matches: 5. The germline V gene has CDR1 SQVTM and CDR2 ANQGSEA. The CDR3 DNA sequence: TGCAGCGTTGAGACGGGACTAGCGGAAAACACCGGGGAGCTGTTTTTT. Protein sequence: CSVETGLAENTGELFF.

The rearrangement joins TRBV2 to TRBJ1-4, with 8 positions matching TRBD1. The CDR3 sequence is 14 residues long. V lost 11 bases, J lost 7 bases, and 12 bases stayed unmatched. Germline V gene sequence: CDR1 SNHLY, CDR2 FYNNEI. The CDR3 sequence is CAHSTDREAEKLFF. The CDR3 region has the DNA TGTGCCCACTCTACGGACAGGGAGGCTGAAAAACTGTTTTTT.

V gene TRBV9 combines with J gene TRBJ2-3, with TRBD2 identical over 7 bases. This CDR3 comprises 15 residues. With 3 bases clipped from V and 1 base from J, the junction kept 5 bases outside the gene matches. Germline V lookup: CDR1 SGDLS, CDR2 YYNGEE. The CDR3 sequence: CASSAAGAGTDTQYF. DNA of the CDR3: TGTGCCAGCAGCGCCGCGGGAGCGGGCACAGATACGCAGTATTTT.

V is TRBV5-6 and J is TRBJ2-7; TRBD1 matches at 9 bases. CDR3 size: 15 residues. V dropped 6 bases and J dropped 5; count of bases not matched to a gene: 12. Germline-derived CDR1 and CDR2 are SGHDT and YYEEEE. The DNA of the CDR3 is TGTGCCAGCACCCTAAGGGACAGGGATTTGCACGAGCAGTACTTC. This gives the protein CASTLRDRDLHEQYF.

The CDR3 DNA is TGCAGCGTAGAGGGTCTAGCGGATGGGCCCTACGAGCAGTACTTC. The encoded protein is CSVEGLADGPYEQYF. V usage is TRBV29-1 and J usage is TRBJ2-7; 7 bases map to TRBD2. CDR3 length: 15 amino acids. The germline gives CDR1 SQVTM, CDR2 ANQGSEA. Losses at the gene ends were 6 bases for V and 2 bases for J; bases not matched to a gene: 13.

The chain joins TRBV27 to TRBJ1-5, with D perhaps matching TRBD1 (5 bases). The CDR3 spans 12 residues. Trimming removed 3 bases from V and 8 bases from J, with 8 bases in between. Germline V gives CDR1 MNHEY, CDR2 SMNVEV (reference sequence). In nucleotides, the CDR3 is TGTGCCAGCAGTTTGGGGACGGAGCCCCAGCATTTT. Translation gives CASSLGTEPQHF.

The rearrangement links TRBV4-1 to TRBJ2-7, with TRBD2 matching over 8 bases. In germline, CDR1 is MGHRA, CDR2 YSYEKL. The CDR3 totals 15 residues. Trimming at V came to 8 bases and at J to 4 bases, leaving 13 bases not matched to a gene. This chain's CDR3 is CASSKGAGEFYEQYF. The CDR3 region has the DNA TGCGCCAGCTCTAAGGGAGCGGGAGAATTTTACGAGCAGTACTTC.

The chain has TRBV4-3 and TRBJ2-7, with 7 bases fitting TRBD1. This CDR3 contains 13 residues. Per the germline V gene, CDR1 is LGHNA and CDR2 is YSLEER. V lost 2 bases, J lost 3 bases, and 1 base stayed unmatched. The CDR3 nucleotides are TGCGCCAGCAGCCAACACAGGGGCTACGAGCAGTACTTC. Amino acid sequence: CASSQHRGYEQYF.

V and J are TRBV7-6 and TRBJ2-7; D is unclear. Germline lookup yields CDR1 SGHVS and CDR2 FNYEAQ. This CDR3 is built from 16 residues. Trimming took 0 bases from V and 2 from J, leaving 14 bases between them. CDR3 protein: CASSLASQDRTYEQYF. CDR3 DNA sequence: TGTGCCAGCAGCTTAGCGTCCCAGGATCGTACCTACGAGCAGTACTTC.

The rearrangement uses TRBV14 and TRBJ2-1, with D uncertain. The germline V gene has CDR1 SGHDN and CDR2 FVKESK. V gave up 1 base and J gave up 5 bases, with 6 bases separating them. The CDR3 extends over 13 amino acids. The DNA of the CDR3 is TGTGCCAGCAGCCAAGTGAATGACAATGAGCAGTTCTTC. Translating gives CASSQVNDNEQFF.

V gene TRBV5-1 combines with J gene TRBJ2-2, with D maybe TRBD1 (6 bases). The CDR3 consists of 15 residues. V lost 4 bases and J lost 5, with 15 bases in between. The germline V gene has CDR1 SGHRS and CDR2 YFSETQ. CDR3 nucleotide sequence: TGCGCCAGCAGCCCGGTGGGGGCTTCAACCGGGGAGCTGTTTTTT. Protein product: CASSPVGASTGELFF.

The V and J genes are TRBV19 and TRBJ1-2; unclear D gene. The CDR3 runs 12 residues. CDR1 LNHDA and CDR2 SQIVND come from the germline V gene (reference sequence). V was pared by 11 bases and J by 2 bases, with 12 bases between. The DNA of the CDR3 is TGTGCCTCTCACGGGGAAAACTATGGCTACACCTTC. Its translation is CASHGENYGYTF.

CDR3 DNA: TGTGCCAGCAGTTACTCATCACAATACGAGCAGTACTTC. This translates into CASSYSSQYEQYF. The chain is built from TRBV6-6 and TRBJ2-7; D unresolved. There are 13 residues in the CDR3. V lost 0 bases and J 4 bases, leaving 7 bases between the germline ends. Germline assignment: CDR1 MNHNY and CDR2 SVGAGI (reference sequence).

The rearrangement joins TRBV5-6 to TRBJ2-7, with D possibly called TRBD1 or TRBD2 (6 bases each). CDR3 length: 13 amino acids. V was trimmed by 3 bases and J by 5 bases, leaving 12 bases between them. Per the germline V gene, CDR1 is SGHDT and CDR2 is YYEEEE. Here the CDR3 reads CASSWGAANEQYF. The CDR3 nucleotides are TGTGCCAGCAGCTGGGGGGCGGCAAACGAGCAGTACTTC.

CDR3 sequence: CASSQGTGPVEQYF. The CDR3 DNA follows: TGTGCCAGCAGTCAGGGGACAGGTCCGGTCGAGCAGTACTTC. V gene TRBV28 combines with J gene TRBJ2-7, with TRBD1 identical over 8 bases. The CDR3 loop spans 14 amino acids. With V trimmed by 5 bases and J by 6 bases, 9 bases remained unmatched. Germline V gene data show CDR1 as MDHEN and CDR2 as SYDVKM.

The J gene is TRBJ2-1, the V gene TRBV13; 9 bases match TRBD1. The CDR3 sequence is 17 residues long. Germline V gene data show CDR1 as PRHDT and CDR2 as FYEKMQ (reference sequence). The V gene end was trimmed by 1 base and the J gene end by 0 bases; junction bases not matched to a gene: 4. CDR3 amino acids: CASSLEGQGSSYNEQFF. In nucleotides, the CDR3 is TGTGCCAGCAGCTTAGAGGGACAGGGCAGCTCCTACAATGAGCAGTTCTTC.

This clone showed up just a few times. This chain joins TRBV28 and TRBJ1-5, with TRBD1 as a possible D gene (6 bases). The germline CDR1 and CDR2 sequences are MDHEN and SYDVKM. There are 13 residues in the CDR3. The V end lost 5 bases, the J end lost 11 bases, and 16 bases lay between the germline ends. The CDR3 DNA sequence: TGTGCCAGCAGTCCCACAGGGTTCAGGGCCCAGCATTTT. Translation gives CASSPTGFRAQHF.